Each of the 9 T cell receptor beta chains below was sequenced from the same sample in a study of shared clonotypes between healthy human individuals. Clones were read by immunoSEQ multiplex PCR, and TCRdb kept only the in-frame ones, dropping some. The sample lists some 2.1 million clones, around 95% occurring once. The sample taken for sequencing was naive CD4+ T cells sorted from blood. Sample subset: CD45RA+ positively selected. These receptors were obtained from a man aged 18 to 29 in good health.

This chain links TRBV27 with TRBJ2-3; D is undetermined. CDR3 length: 16 amino acids. Germline V gene lookup returns CDR1 MNHEY and CDR2 SMNVEV (reference sequence). Trimming pared 1 base from V and 0 bases from J, leaving 11 bases between. In DNA form, the CDR3 reads TGTGCCAGCAGTTTATTTGTGACACCTAGCACAGATACGCAGTATTTT. This sequence encodes CASSLFVTPSTDTQYF.

The J gene is TRBJ2-2, the V gene TRBV11-1; no definite D call. V shed 3 bases and J shed 2 bases, with 7 bases lying between them. Looked up from germline, CDR1 is SGHAT and CDR2 is FQDESV (reference sequence). The CDR3 covers 14 residues. The DNA of the CDR3 is TGTGCCAGCAGCTTTAACGGTAACACCGGGGAGCTGTTTTTT. Its protein is CASSFNGNTGELFF.

This clone was detected a few times. The identical CDR3 is also encoded by other nucleotide sequences in the sample. The chain has TRBV5-1 and TRBJ2-2; no clear D. In germline, CDR1 is SGHRS, CDR2 YFSETQ. Between the trimmed V and J ends, which lost 2 bases and 0 bases, there was a span of 8 bases. There are 15 residues in the CDR3. The CDR3: CASSFGQPNTGELFF. CDR3 nucleotide sequence: TGCGCCAGCAGCTTCGGGCAGCCGAACACCGGGGAGCTGTTTTTT. Filled out from reference TRBV5-1 and TRBJ2-2, the complete variable domain reads KAGVTQTPRYLIKTRGQQVTLSCSPISGHRSVSWYQQTPGQGLQFLFEYFSETQRNKGNFPGRFSGRQFSNSRSEMNVSTLELGDSALYLCASSFGQPNTGELFFGEGSRLTVL.

This rearrangement joins TRBV7-8 to TRBJ2-1; tentative D call: TRBD2 (6 bases). V lost 4 bases to trimming and J lost 0 bases, with 16 bases between them. Germline CDR1 SGHVS, CDR2 FQNEAQ. This CDR3 contains 17 residues. The chain's CDR3 is CASSSPQAGSSYNEQFF. CDR3 in DNA: TGTGCCAGCAGCTCCCCCCAGGCGGGGAGCTCCTACAATGAGCAGTTCTTC.

V usage is TRBV2 and J usage is TRBJ1-2, with D possibly being TRBD1 (5 bases). CDR3 length: 15 amino acids. Looked up from germline, CDR1 is SNHLY and CDR2 is FYNNEI. Trimming stripped 0 bases from V and 7 bases from J, with 15 bases between. Here the CDR3 DNA reads TGTGCCAGCAGTGAAGCGGGGTCACAGGACTCTGGCTACACCTTC. Translating it yields CASSEAGSQDSGYTF.

The chain uses TRBV10-3 and TRBJ2-7; D is uncertain. V was clipped by 6 bases and J by 2 bases, with 17 bases between them. The CDR3 runs 15 residues. The V gene's germline CDR1 is ENHRY and CDR2 SYGVKD. CDR3 DNA sequence: TGTGCCATCAGGGAACACGGAATTACTACCTACGAGCAGTACTTC. Amino acid sequence: CAIREHGITTYEQYF.

The gene calls are TRBV6-1 and TRBJ2-5; 9 bases line up with TRBD1. The germline V gene has CDR1 MNHNS and CDR2 SASEGT. J was trimmed by 5 bases and V by 4 bases; bases with no gene match: 11. The CDR3 spans 16 residues. CDR3 DNA: TGTGCCAGCAGTGGAATCCCGGGACAGGGTGCGGAGACCCAGTACTTC. Encoded protein: CASSGIPGQGAETQYF.

The rearrangement links TRBV15 to TRBJ2-1, with D maybe TRBD2 (5 bases). Germline CDR1 reads LNHNV; CDR2 reads YYDKDF (reference sequence). V shed 2 bases and J shed 15 bases, with 20 bases lying between them. The CDR3 is made up of 14 amino acids. CDR3 nucleotides: TGTGCCACCAGCAGACCGCAACTAGTCGGTGAGGTGTTCTTC. Its translation is CATSRPQLVGEVFF.

This clone was found once. The genes are TRBV5-6 and TRBJ1-2; weak D call: TRBD1 (6 bases). The CDR3 runs to 14 residues. V lost 2 bases, J lost 6 bases, and 14 bases lay in between. Germline CDR1 is SGHDT and CDR2 is YYEEEE. CDR3 sequence (DNA): TGTGCCAGCAGCTTACGTAAAGGGGGTAATGGCTACACCTTC. This gives the protein CASSLRKGGNGYTF.